These T cell receptor beta chains were read from a single sample in a study of blood T cells in healthy people across ages. TCRdb itself ran the 5' RACE reads through MiXCR, one entry per CDR3 protein. Of about 730,000 distinct CDR3 sequences detected, around 40% appear once; the ten largest clones hold roughly 20%. The source material was blood. The receptors shown here come from a woman aged 60-70 years in good health. Both conserved end residues are part of each CDR3. D genes are given only for firm matches. Rows may omit the clone size; those that give it use once, few, many or a size class.

NA	TRBV3-1	TRBJ2-5	TRBD2	CASSQASAGGYYRQETQYF	TGTGCCAGCAGCCAAGCGTCAGCGGGAGGGTATTATCGCCAAGAGACCCAGTACTTC
NA	TRBV5-1	TRBJ2-7	NA	CASSFENGSGDEQYF	TGCGCCAGCAGCTTCGAGAACGGGAGTGGCGACGAGCAGTACTTC
NA	TRBV6-1	TRBJ1-5	NA	CASIGDLGNQPPHF	TGTGCCAGCATCGGGGATTTAGGCAATCAGCCCCCGCATTTT
NA	TRBV6-2/TRBV6-3	TRBJ1-5	NA	CASSRTDNQPQHF	TGTGCCAGCAGTCGGACGGACAATCAGCCCCAGCATTTT
NA	TRBV12-3/TRBV12-4	TRBJ1-5	NA	CASSLGTDTSSNQPQHF	TGTGCCAGCAGTTTAGGGACAGACACCTCTAGCAATCAGCCCCAGCATTTT
NA	TRBV29-1	TRBJ1-5	NA	CSVDTGNSNQPQHF	TGCAGCGTTGATACGGGAAATAGCAATCAGCCCCAGCATTTT
once	TRBV7-2	TRBJ1-1	NA	CASSLPANTEAFF	TGTGCCAGCAGCTTACCAGCGAACACTGAAGCTTTCTTT
many	TRBV5-1	TRBJ2-7	TRBD1	CASSSRDRGSEQYF	TGCGCCAGCAGCTCCCGGGACAGGGGGTCCGAGCAGTACTTC
NA	TRBV4-1	TRBJ2-7	TRBD2	CASSPSSIAGGVNSYEQYF	TGCGCCAGCAGCCCTTCGTCCATAGCGGGAGGTGTCAATAGTTACGAGCAGTACTTC
NA	TRBV7-2	TRBJ2-1	TRBD2	CASSLLAAAYNEQFF	TGTGCCAGCAGCTTACTAGCGGCAGCCTACAATGAGCAGTTCTTC
NA	TRBV18	TRBJ2-5	TRBD1	CASSPQNGQGGETQYF	TGTGCCAGCTCACCACAGAATGGACAGGGTGGGGAGACCCAGTACTTC
NA	TRBV20-1	TRBJ2-1	TRBD2	CSASFPGLVFNEQFF	TGCAGTGCTAGTTTTCCGGGACTAGTCTTCAATGAGCAGTTCTTC
few	TRBV7-9	TRBJ1-2	NA	CASSFDYGDGGSYGYTF	TGTGCCAGCAGCTTTGATTACGGCGACGGCGGTTCCTATGGCTACACCTTC
few	TRBV20-1	TRBJ2-5	NA	CSASLPGPRLETQYF	TGCAGTGCTAGTCTCCCGGGACCCCGTTTGGAGACCCAGTACTTC
few	TRBV27	TRBJ2-7	NA	CASRQATYEQYF	TGTGCCAGCAGGCAGGCGACCTACGAGCAGTACTTC
few	TRBV6-2/TRBV6-3	TRBJ1-2	NA	CASSYSQGFYGYTF	TGTGCCAGCAGTTACTCCCAGGGTTTCTATGGCTACACCTTC
few	TRBV14	TRBJ2-3	TRBD2	CASSQVGGTTDTQYF	TGTGCCAGCAGCCAAGTCGGGGGGACGACAGATACGCAGTATTTT
few	TRBV6-1	TRBJ2-3	TRBD2	CASTRLAGGHTSTDTQYF	TGTGCCAGCACTAGACTAGCGGGGGGCCACACTAGCACAGATACGCAGTATTTT
NA	TRBV10-3	TRBJ1-1	NA	CAISDATGRRQAEAFF	TGTGCCATCAGTGATGCCACAGGGAGGCGACAGGCTGAAGCTTTCTTT
few	TRBV21-1	TRBJ1-1	NA	CASSKGESTEYTEAFF	TGTGCCAGCAGCAAAGGGGAATCGACAGAGTACACTGAAGCTTTCTTT
NA	TRBV7-9	TRBJ2-7	NA	CASSPFAYEQYF	TGTGCCAGCAGCCCCTTCGCCTACGAGCAGTACTTC
few	TRBV5-1	TRBJ2-1	TRBD2	CASSLAGTSAAGQQFF	TGCGCCAGCAGCTTGGCCGGGACTAGCGCCGCTGGTCAGCAGTTCTTC
many	TRBV29-1	TRBJ2-5	NA	CSVGAEETQYF	TGCAGCGTGGGGGCCGAGGAGACCCAGTACTTC
NA	TRBV7-2	TRBJ2-1	TRBD1	CASSRDRGRQNEQFF	TGTGCCAGCAGTAGGGACAGGGGGCGCCAGAATGAGCAGTTCTTC
NA	TRBV6-6	TRBJ2-1	TRBD1	CASKGTGDNEQFF	TGTGCCAGCAAAGGGACAGGGGACAATGAGCAGTTCTTC
NA	TRBV4-2	TRBJ1-1	NA	CASSQPDTSNTEAFF	TGTGCCAGCAGCCAACCGGACACCAGCAACACTGAAGCTTTCTTT
many	TRBV7-2	TRBJ2-3	TRBD2	CATSAGVSRDTQYF	TGTGCCACATCTGCGGGAGTGAGTAGAGATACGCAGTATTTT
many	TRBV10-3	TRBJ2-7	NA	CAISESGPDGEQYF	TGTGCCATCAGTGAGTCGGGACCTGACGGTGAGCAGTACTTC
NA	TRBV20-1	TRBJ2-3	TRBD2	CSGGGTVSTDTQYF	TGCAGTGGGGGGGGTACGGTAAGCACAGATACGCAGTATTTT
NA	TRBV7-9	TRBJ1-1	NA	CASSARGAKGGNTEAFF	TGTGCCAGCAGCGCGCGGGGGGCCAAAGGTGGGAACACTGAAGCTTTCTTT
many	TRBV13	TRBJ1-4	NA	CASSFRTAIATNEKLFF	TGTGCCAGCAGCTTCAGGACAGCGATTGCAACTAATGAAAAACTGTTTTTT
few	TRBV20-1	TRBJ2-3	NA	CSASKTERDTQYF	TGCAGTGCTAGTAAGACGGAAAGAGATACGCAGTATTTT
NA	TRBV29-1	TRBJ1-1	NA	CSVARGNTEAFF	TGCAGCGTTGCCCGGGGAAACACTGAAGCTTTCTTT
NA	TRBV27	TRBJ2-7	NA	CASSYSRFSYEQYF	TGTGCCAGCAGTTATTCGCGGTTCTCCTACGAGCAGTACTTC
NA	TRBV29-1	TRBJ1-6	NA	CSYRRSYNSPLHF	TGCAGCTACCGGAGGTCCTATAATTCACCCCTCCACTTT
NA	TRBV7-9	TRBJ1-1	NA	CASSSGRNEAFF	TGTGCCAGCAGCTCTGGGCGGAATGAAGCTTTCTTT
NA	TRBV20-1	TRBJ2-1	TRBD2	CSARVLPTSGGAGHNEQFF	TGCAGTGCTAGAGTGTTACCGACTAGCGGGGGGGCAGGTCACAATGAGCAGTTCTTC
NA	TRBV5-1	TRBJ2-7	NA	CASSPTVNYEQYF	TGCGCCAGCAGCCCGACAGTGAACTACGAGCAGTACTTC
NA	TRBV6-5	TRBJ2-3	NA	CASSSAQRYTDTQYF	TGTGCCAGCAGCTCCGCTCAGAGGTACACAGATACGCAGTATTTT
NA	TRBV9	TRBJ2-3	TRBD2	CASSVASGGSTDTQYF	TGTGCCAGCAGCGTAGCTAGCGGGGGAAGCACAGATACGCAGTATTTT
NA	TRBV25-1	TRBJ2-5	TRBD2	CASSEYGLAGQETQYF	TGTGCCAGCAGTGAATATGGTCTAGCGGGACAAGAGACCCAGTACTTC
many	TRBV29-1	TRBJ2-6	NA	CSVDWTGANVLTF	TGCAGCGTTGACTGGACTGGGGCCAACGTCCTGACTTTC
many	TRBV20-1	TRBJ2-7	NA	CSARDLLFSYEQYF	TGCAGTGCTAGAGATCTTCTATTCTCCTACGAGCAGTACTTC
NA	TRBV25-1	TRBJ2-7	NA	CASSWGQSGEQYF	TGTGCCAGCAGTTGGGGCCAGTCCGGCGAGCAGTACTTC
NA	TRBV7-9	TRBJ1-1	NA	CASSLVGDAFF	TGTGCCAGCAGCTTAGTCGGGGACGCTTTCTTT
NA	TRBV6-5	TRBJ2-5	TRBD2	CASSPRSGGVYNEQYF	TGTGCCAGCAGTCCCAGGAGCGGGGGGGTTTACAATGAGCAGTACTTC
NA	TRBV20-1	TRBJ2-7	NA	CSARYPGSSYEQYF	TGCAGTGCTAGATACCCGGGATCCTCCTACGAGCAGTACTTC
NA	TRBV6-1	TRBJ1-2	TRBD1	CASSATRDRGEGYTF	TGTGCCAGCAGTGCGACCCGGGACAGGGGGGAAGGCTACACCTTC
once	TRBV20-1	TRBJ2-3	NA	CSAREGANQIALRDTQYF	TGCAGTGCTAGAGAGGGAGCGAATCAAATAGCCCTCAGAGATACGCAGTATTTT
many	TRBV3-1	TRBJ2-6	NA	CASSQGYTGDTGANVLTF	TGTGCCAGCAGCCAAGGCTATACAGGCGATACGGGGGCCAACGTCCTGACTTTC
NA	TRBV7-2	TRBJ1-2	TRBD1	CASSSLQGATGGYTF	TGTGCCAGCAGCTCCCTACAGGGGGCGACGGGTGGCTACACCTTC
NA	TRBV21-1	TRBJ2-2	NA	CASSKVGGQTGELFF	TGTGCCAGCAGCAAGGTGGGGGGGCAAACCGGGGAGCTGTTTTTT
many	TRBV29-1	TRBJ2-5	TRBD1	CSVVVTGAETQYF	TGCAGCGTCGTGGTCACAGGGGCAGAGACCCAGTACTTC
NA	TRBV6-1	TRBJ2-5	NA	CASSEVSAGRDEQYF	TGTGCCAGCAGTGAAGTATCGGCAGGGCGCGATGAGCAGTACTTC
NA	TRBV7-9	TRBJ2-7	NA	CASSLPSSCEQYF	TGTGCCAGCAGCTTACCCAGCTCCTGCGAGCAGTACTTC
few	TRBV4-2	TRBJ2-7	NA	CASSQDPTTETTHYEQYF	TGTGCCAGCAGCCAAGATCCCACGACAGAGACTACACACTACGAGCAGTACTTC
many	TRBV6-1	TRBJ1-2	NA	CASSGLNYGYTF	TGTGCCAGCAGTGGACTTAACTATGGCTACACCTTC
many	TRBV5-1	TRBJ2-5	NA	CASSGSRDNKETQYF	TGCGCCAGCAGCGGTAGCCGGGACAACAAAGAGACCCAGTACTTC
once	TRBV7-2	TRBJ2-1	NA	CASSLEAASSNEQFF	TGTGCCAGCAGCTTAGAAGCAGCCAGTTCAAACGAGCAGTTCTTC